This T cell receptor (beta chain) was obtained from a study of CD8+ T cells in alopecia areata listed by TCRdb under 2018. Study-wide context: In both human patients and the C3H/HeJ mouse model, the study applied high-throughput TCRbeta sequencing to look at T cell clonal expansion in alopecia areata. Human TCRbeta sequencing covered scalp tissue and sorted CD4+ and CD8+ peripheral blood T cells from patchy and totalis/universalis alopecia areata patients and healthy controls. Scalp clonality was compared across normal scalp (n=4), patchy alopecia areata scalp (n=8), and alopecia totalis/universalis scalp (n=8). The RNA source kit depended on sample type: the PAXgene miRNA kit for fixed scalp, the miRNeasy kit for PBMCs, and the RNeasy kit for mouse skin. immunoSEQ multiplex PCR using 35 Vbeta forward primers and 13 Jbeta reverse primers was used to amplify TCRbeta CDR3 regions.

The library was built by means of the immunoSEQ multiplex PCR assay. RNA was extracted from all samples and reverse transcribed into cDNA as template for TCR sequencing. First-strand cDNA was synthesized using SuperScript III with a 2:1 mix of oligo-dT and random hexamers. Amplification bias was assessed with a synthetic immune receptor repertoire, and residual bias was removed computationally. As for how the authors treated the data: Raw reads were preprocessed for error removal, and CDR3 was defined according to IMGT conventions as running from the conserved cysteine to phenylalanine. Clonality was computed as 1 minus the Shannon entropy, with the entropy normalized by log2 of the number of productive unique TCRs. CD4 or CD8 identity of scalp clones was inferred by cross-referencing scalp TCRbeta sequences with sorted blood CD4 and CD8 repertoires. TCRdb carries this immuneACCESS record with in-frame sequences only. Its versions omit some clonotypes, under half of them owing to an unresolved V gene in the studies checked, with the rest unexplained. V, J and clone size were drawn from that table, and D and trimming were deduced from the DNA. The sample has around 80,000 clones on record, approximately 50% of them singletons. Around 5% of the sample goes to the ten largest clones.

Points the paper makes about the study in general: Resident alphabeta T cells in normal human skin are also sequenced, complicating scalp TCR repertoire analysis, unlike mouse skin dominated by gammadelta T cells. Shared TCR sequences between patients were less evident than in mice, which may be partly attributable to HLA diversity in the patient population. Higher clonality and more expanded CD8+ clones were observed in lesional scalp than in normal scalp, particularly in alopecia totalis/universalis, a finding suggestive of antigenic drive.

Germline trimming: 2 bases from V, 13 bases from J; junction bases outside gene matches: 4. Looking up the germline V gene (reference sequence) yields CDR1 LNHNV and CDR2 YYDKDF. Measured from the cysteine to the phenylalanine, the CDR3 is 12 residues long. Only the CDR3 DNA is retained, 36 bases long and in frame from the first base. With regard to this clone: No cognate antigen has been identified for it. Qualities for individual bases were not recorded, and no much larger clone is one base off.

From alopecia areata patients, peripheral blood was collected along with lesional scalp punch biopsies. PBMCs were separated by density centrifugation and stained for CD3, CD4 and CD8, after which CD4+ and CD8+ T cells were sorted on a FACSAria. Untreated alopecia areata patients were recruited as part of a multicenter biomarker study. In four to six patients from the biomarker study, blood CD8+ T cells were sorted further into NKG2D-low and NKG2D-high fractions. The sequencing sample was made of NKG2D-high CD8+ T cells sorted from blood. Per the publication, the cell subset or site label means: sorted CD8+ NKG2D-high blood T cells. The TCR originated in a human donor with alopecia areata. The chain links TRBV15 with TRBJ2-1, with 8 bases in between that match TRBD2. The CDR3 protein: CATSRSGSGQFF. The nucleotide sequence is given as TGTGCCACCAGCAGAAGCGGGAGCGGACAGTTCTTC.